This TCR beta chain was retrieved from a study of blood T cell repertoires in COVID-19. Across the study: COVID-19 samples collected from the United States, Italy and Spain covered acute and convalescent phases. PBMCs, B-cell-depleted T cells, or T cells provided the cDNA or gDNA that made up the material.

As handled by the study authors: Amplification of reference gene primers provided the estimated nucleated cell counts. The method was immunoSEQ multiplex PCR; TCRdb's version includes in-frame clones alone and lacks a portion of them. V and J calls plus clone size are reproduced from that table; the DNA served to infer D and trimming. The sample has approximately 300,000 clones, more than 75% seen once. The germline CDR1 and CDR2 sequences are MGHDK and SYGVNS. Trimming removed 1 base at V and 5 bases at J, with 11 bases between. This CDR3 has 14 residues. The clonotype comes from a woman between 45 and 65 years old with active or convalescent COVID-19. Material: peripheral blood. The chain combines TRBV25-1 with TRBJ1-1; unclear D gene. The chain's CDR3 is CASSELYGETEAFF. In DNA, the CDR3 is TGTGCCAGCAGTGAATTATATGGGGAGACTGAAGCTTTCTTT.